The 24 T cell receptor beta chains below come from one sample, sequenced in a study of shared clonotypes between healthy human individuals. Clones were read by immunoSEQ multiplex PCR, and TCRdb kept only the in-frame ones, dropping some. In the table there are about 2 million clones, roughly 94% of which are singletons. Naive CD8 isolation took CD45RO-negative cells positively selected for CCR7 and excluded terminally differentiated effector memory CD45RA+ cells. The sample was naive CD8+ T cells sorted from blood. The receptors derive from a man aged 18 to 29 in good health.

The chain combines TRBV6-1 with TRBJ2-1; D is perhaps TRBD2 (6 bases). Looked up from germline, CDR1 is MNHNS and CDR2 is SASEGT. V lost 0 bases and J lost 7, with 19 bases in between. The length of the CDR3 is 17 residues. CDR3 protein: CASSEAPRLGNENEQFF. DNA for the CDR3: TGTGCCAGCAGTGAAGCCCCACGACTAGGAAATGAGAATGAGCAGTTCTTC.

The table lists this clone with a count of one. This sequence joins TRBV27 and TRBJ2-7, with 7 bases aligning to TRBD2. This CDR3 region has 16 residues. Germline CDR1 reads MNHEY; CDR2 reads SMNVEV (reference sequence). Trimming cost V 2 bases and J 2 bases; bases outside gene matches: 9. The CDR3 DNA follows: TGTGCCAGCAGTTTACGCGCCCTAGCGGAAACCTACGAGCAGTACTTC. It translates to CASSLRALAETYEQYF.

The gene calls are TRBV7-2 and TRBJ2-5, with D possibly matching TRBD2 (7 bases). This CDR3 spans 15 amino acids. Trimming left V 4 bases short and J 5 bases short, with 17 bases between. Germline V gene data show CDR1 as SGHTA and CDR2 as FQGNSA. As DNA, the CDR3 is TGTGCCAGCAGCTCCTGGGGGGGCACCGGGGAGACCCAGTACTTC. Translating gives CASSSWGGTGETQYF.

The rearrangement links TRBV6-5 to TRBJ1-5; the D is unclear. The CDR3 sequence is 13 residues long. V lost 8 bases to trimming and J lost 0 bases, with 8 bases between them. Germline CDR1 MNHEY, CDR2 SVGAGI. The CDR3 loop is CASLYDSNQPQHF. As DNA, the CDR3 is TGTGCCAGCCTGTACGATAGCAATCAGCCCCAGCATTTT.

The chain combines TRBV4-3 with TRBJ2-1, with TRBD2 matching 12 bases. This CDR3 is built from 16 residues. V lost 4 bases to trimming and J lost 4 bases; unmatched junction nucleotides: 5. Per the germline V gene, CDR1 is LGHNA and CDR2 is YSLEER. CDR3 in amino acids: CASSPGLAGPYNEQFF. CDR3 coding DNA: TGCGCCAGCAGCCCGGGACTAGCGGGTCCTTACAATGAGCAGTTCTTC.

V usage is TRBV2 and J usage is TRBJ2-7, with 7 bases lining up with TRBD1. With V trimmed by 6 bases and J by 3 bases, 8 bases remained unmatched. Germline values: CDR1 SNHLY, CDR2 FYNNEI. CDR3 size: 14 residues. The CDR3 bases are TGTGCCAGCAGGCCGACAGGGAAAATCTACGAGCAGTACTTC. Translation: CASRPTGKIYEQYF.

This clone showed up just once. The gene calls are TRBV11-2 and TRBJ2-1; D gene unclear. CDR3 length equals 15 residues. V lost 1 base to trimming and J lost 7 bases, with 14 bases between them. Per the germline V gene, CDR1 is SGHAT and CDR2 is FQNNGV. CDR3 nucleotides: TGTGCCAGCAGCTTAGGTCTGGGTCTGGAAAATGAGCAGTTCTTC. Encoded protein: CASSLGLGLENEQFF.

V usage is TRBV28 and J usage is TRBJ2-7; 9 bases map to TRBD1. The CDR3 is made up of 15 amino acids. Germline lookup yields CDR1 MDHEN and CDR2 SYDVKM. V lost 8 bases and J lost 2; bases outside the gene matches: 10. CDR3 amino acids: CASLDPGQGPYEQYF. The CDR3 DNA sequence: TGTGCCAGCTTAGACCCGGGACAGGGACCCTACGAGCAGTACTTC.

This clone was seen a single time. The rearrangement uses TRBV30 and TRBJ2-7; the match to TRBD2 covers 13 bases. Germline assignment: CDR1 GTSNPN and CDR2 SVGIG (reference sequence). V was pared by 1 base and J by 5 bases, with 5 bases of the junction left unmatched. The length of the CDR3 is 15 residues. CDR3 loop: CAWSAGTSGKNEQYF. The CDR3 nucleotides read TGTGCCTGGAGTGCAGGGACTAGCGGGAAAAACGAGCAGTACTTC.

The V and J genes are TRBV5-1 and TRBJ2-7; D not resolved. V lost 1 base, J lost 9 bases, and 11 bases lay in between. This CDR3 is 12 amino acids long. Germline lookup yields CDR1 SGHRS and CDR2 YFSETQ. The CDR3 nucleotides read TGCGCCAGCAGCTTGTTAGGGTGGTCGCAGTACTTC. Protein: CASSLLGWSQYF.

The sample holds one count of this clone. The V and J genes are TRBV5-1 and TRBJ2-3, with D unclear. The germline V gene has CDR1 SGHRS and CDR2 YFSETQ. The V and J ends lost 0 bases and 2 bases respectively, with 7 bases between them. This CDR3 spans 14 amino acids. CDR3 sequence: CASSLDPYTDTQYF. DNA of the CDR3: TGCGCCAGCAGCTTGGATCCATACACAGATACGCAGTATTTT.

V is TRBV9 and J is TRBJ2-5, with 7 positions matching TRBD2. CDR1 and CDR2 (germline): SGDLS, YYNGEE. The V and J ends lost 5 bases and 1 base, in that order; junction bases with no gene match: 20. There are 19 residues in the CDR3. The CDR3 reads CASRLCLAGDGKCQETQYF. The CDR3 DNA sequence: TGTGCCAGCAGGTTATGCCTGGCGGGAGATGGGAAGTGCCAAGAGACCCAGTACTTC.

J is TRBJ1-3 and V is TRBV28, with a possible D match to TRBD1 (5 bases). Trimming left V 3 bases short and J 2 bases short, with 14 bases between. Germline values: CDR1 MDHEN, CDR2 SYDVKM. The CDR3 has 16 residues. CDR3 sequence: CASSFVFDSAGNTIYF. The CDR3 DNA sequence: TGTGCCAGCAGTTTTGTCTTCGACAGTGCTGGAAACACCATATATTTT. Full variable domain (rest looked up from reference TRBV28 and TRBJ1-3): DVKVTQSSRYLVKRTGEKVFLECVQDMDHENMFWYRQDPGLGLRLIYFSYDVKMKEKGDIPEGYSVSREKKERFSLILESASTNQTSMYLCASSFVFDSAGNTIYFGEGSWLTVV.

The genes are TRBV2 and TRBJ2-7, with TRBD1 matching over 8 bases. The CDR3 spans 15 residues. V lost 7 bases and J lost 1; bases outside the gene matches: 9. CDR1 and CDR2 (germline): SNHLY, FYNNEI. CDR3 DNA sequence: TGTGCCAGCATGACCGCGACAGGGGATTCCTACGAGCAGTACTTC. Translation: CASMTATGDSYEQYF.

The rearrangement links TRBV6-5 to TRBJ2-1; D might be TRBD1 (5 bases). V gave up 0 bases and J gave up 2 bases, with 11 bases separating them. CDR1 MNHEY and CDR2 SVGAGI come from the germline V gene. This CDR3 comprises 16 residues. CDR3 residues: CASSYSDDSPYNEQFF. DNA of the CDR3: TGTGCCAGCAGTTACTCGGATGACAGCCCCTACAATGAGCAGTTCTTC.

The chain combines TRBV28 with TRBJ1-5, with TRBD1 identical over 10 bases. With 6 bases clipped from V and 8 bases from J, the junction kept 13 bases outside the gene matches. CDR1 MDHEN and CDR2 SYDVKM come from the germline V gene. The CDR3 covers 16 residues. This CDR3 is CASSRPGTGDGEPQHF. The CDR3 DNA reads as TGTGCCAGCAGCCGTCCCGGGACAGGGGACGGGGAGCCCCAGCATTTT.

The chain uses TRBV5-1 and TRBJ2-3, with 11 bases that match TRBD1. Germline V gene sequence: CDR1 SGHRS, CDR2 YFSETQ. V lost 4 bases to trimming and J lost 1 base; unmatched junction nucleotides: 5. This CDR3 has 16 amino acids. The CDR3, as DNA: TGCGCCAGCAGCACACTGGGACAGGGGGGCACAGATACGCAGTATTTT. Amino acid sequence: CASSTLGQGGTDTQYF.

CDR3 nucleotide sequence: TGTGCCAGCAGCGTAGGATCAGGAGAAGGGAATGGCTACACCTTC. Translating gives CASSVGSGEGNGYTF. The chain employs TRBV9 and TRBJ1-2, with unresolved D. Germline CDR1 SGDLS, CDR2 YYNGEE. CDR3 length equals 15 residues. Trimming took 0 bases from V and 6 from J, leaving 15 bases between them.

To note about this clone: This CDR3 is also generated by other DNA sequences in the sample. The CDR3 nucleotides are TGTGCCAGCAGCTTAGTCTTACGCAATGAGCAGTTCTTC. As protein: CASSLVLRNEQFF. The chain has TRBV7-9 and TRBJ2-1; D uncertain. Trimming pared 1 base from V and 6 bases from J, leaving 7 bases between. Per germline, CDR1 SEHNR and CDR2 FQNEAQ (reference sequence). CDR3 length: 13 residues.

V gene TRBV2 combines with J gene TRBJ2-5; D unresolved. With 0 bases removed from V and 5 bases from J, the gap between germline ends came to 13 bases. Germline CDR1 reads SNHLY; CDR2 reads FYNNEI. This CDR3 contains 15 residues. CDR3 amino acids: CASSEASALAETQYF. CDR3 in DNA: TGTGCCAGCAGTGAAGCGTCCGCGCTGGCGGAGACCCAGTACTTC.

The CDR3 DNA reads TGTGCCAGCAGTGAATGGGGGACTAGCGGGATAAATGAGCAGTTCTTC. Translated: CASSEWGTSGINEQFF. The genes are TRBV2 and TRBJ2-1; TRBD2 matches 13 bases. The length of the CDR3 is 16 residues. Per the germline V gene, CDR1 is SNHLY and CDR2 is FYNNEI. V was pared by 2 bases and J by 7 bases, with 5 bases of the junction left unmatched.

This chain joins TRBV11-2 and TRBJ2-1; 9 bases agree with TRBD2. This CDR3 has 16 residues. Germline loops: CDR1 SGHAT, CDR2 FQNNGV. V dropped 1 base and J dropped 4; count of bases not matched to a gene: 5. This CDR3 reads CASSLGTSAIYNEQFF. CDR3 nucleotide sequence: TGTGCCAGCAGCTTAGGGACTAGCGCGATTTACAATGAGCAGTTCTTC. Using reference TRBV11-2 and TRBJ2-1 for the parts outside the CDR3, the full variable domain is EAGVAQSPRYKIIEKRQSVAFWCNPISGHATLYWYQQILGQGPKLLIQFQNNGVVDDSQLPKDRFSAERLKGVDSTLKIQPAKLEDSAVYLCASSLGTSAIYNEQFFGPGTRLTVL.

This clone was counted a few times. The chain couples TRBV5-4 to TRBJ2-7; the match to TRBD2 covers 11 bases. The CDR3 is made up of 15 amino acids. The germline CDR1 and CDR2 sequences are SGHNT and YYREEE (reference sequence). The V segment lost 0 bases and the J segment 4 bases; nucleotides outside the gene matches: 3. This CDR3 is CASSLGGTSGYEQYF. The CDR3 DNA is TGTGCCAGCAGCTTGGGTGGGACTAGCGGTTACGAGCAGTACTTC. The full variable domain, rest sourced from reference TRBV5-4 and TRBJ2-7, is ETGVTQSPTHLIKTRGQQVTLRCSSQSGHNTVSWYQQALGQGPQFIFQYYREEENGRGNFPPRFSGLQFPNYSSELNVNALELDDSALYLCASSLGGTSGYEQYFGPGTRLTVT.

The chain has TRBV2 and TRBJ2-7; 11 nucleotides align to TRBD2. The CDR3 consists of 16 residues. Germline-derived CDR1 and CDR2 are SNHLY and FYNNEI. V shed 3 bases, J shed 4 bases, and the junction held 8 bases outside the gene matches. The CDR3, as DNA: TGTGCCAGCAGTGAGGGACTAGCGGCGGGCGCATACGAGCAGTACTTC. Residues: CASSEGLAAGAYEQYF.